These T cell receptor beta chains were read from a single sample in a study of blood T cells in healthy people across ages. TCRdb re-called the 5' RACE reads through MiXCR, storing one row per CDR3 protein. The sample records 550,000 to 750,000 distinct CDR3 sequences, roughly 20% being singletons. Sequences were obtained from blood. Receptors originate from a man in his 70s in good health. Each CDR3 is given with its conserved first and last residue. Fields, in order: CDR3 DNA, CDR3 protein, D gene, clone size, V gene, J gene, CDR3 length. D genes are given only for firm matches. Clone size is not always given. Where it is, it says once, few, many or a class for expanded clones.

DNA: TGTGCCAGCACTAAATTGGCAGGGTCCTACGAGCAGTACTTC; CDR3: CASTKLAGSYEQYF; D: -; size: few; V: TRBV6-5; J: TRBJ2-7; length: 14
DNA: TGTGCCAGCAGCTCAAGCGGGACCTCCTACGAGCAGCACTTC; CDR3: CASSSSGTSYEQHF; D: TRBD2; size: -; V: TRBV12-3/TRBV12-4; J: TRBJ2-1; length: 14
DNA: TGTGCCAGCAGACTAGCGGGGGTAGCCAAAAACATTCAGTACTTC; CDR3: CASRLAGVAKNIQYF; D: TRBD2; size: -; V: TRBV6-2/TRBV6-3; J: TRBJ2-4; length: 15
DNA: TGCAGTGCTGGAATAGCAATTTCAGATACGCAGTATTTT; CDR3: CSAGIAISDTQYF; D: -; size: few; V: TRBV20-1; J: TRBJ2-3; length: 13
DNA: TGCGCCAGCAGCTTGGAGGCGGCGGGATCTGGAAACACCATATATTTT; CDR3: CASSLEAAGSGNTIYF; D: -; size: -; V: TRBV5-1; J: TRBJ1-3; length: 16
DNA: TGTGCCAGCAGTCGCGATGGGCAGGTAAACACTGAAGCTTTCTTT; CDR3: CASSRDGQVNTEAFF; D: -; size: -; V: TRBV12-3/TRBV12-4; J: TRBJ1-1; length: 15
DNA: TGTGCCAGCATAATCGTTTGGGACATACCCTACGAGCAGTACTTC; CDR3: CASIIVWDIPYEQYF; D: -; size: many; V: TRBV3-1; J: TRBJ2-7; length: 15
DNA: TGCGCCAGCAGCTTGGAAGTTCCGGGGAATGAGCAGTTCTTC; CDR3: CASSLEVPGNEQFF; D: -; size: -; V: TRBV5-1; J: TRBJ2-1; length: 14
DNA: TGCGCCAGCAGCTTGGGTGGACAGGGAATAGATACGCAGTATTTT; CDR3: CASSLGGQGIDTQYF; D: TRBD1; size: -; V: TRBV5-1; J: TRBJ2-3; length: 15
DNA: TGTGCCAGCATGACAGCCCTCCCCCACGAGCAGTACTTC; CDR3: CASMTALPHEQYF; D: -; size: -; V: TRBV2; J: TRBJ2-7; length: 13
DNA: TGCAGTGCTAGAGTCCCTAGGTCAGCGAACACTGAAGCTTTCTTT; CDR3: CSARVPRSANTEAFF; D: -; size: -; V: TRBV20-1; J: TRBJ1-1; length: 15
DNA: TGTGCCAGCAGCCCCTCGCGGGGTGAGCAGTTCTTC; CDR3: CASSPSRGEQFF; D: -; size: few; V: TRBV3-1; J: TRBJ2-1; length: 12
DNA: TGTGCCACCAGCAGACAGGCGGGAGGCCAAGAGACCCAGTACTTC; CDR3: CATSRQAGGQETQYF; D: TRBD2; size: once; V: TRBV15; J: TRBJ2-5; length: 15